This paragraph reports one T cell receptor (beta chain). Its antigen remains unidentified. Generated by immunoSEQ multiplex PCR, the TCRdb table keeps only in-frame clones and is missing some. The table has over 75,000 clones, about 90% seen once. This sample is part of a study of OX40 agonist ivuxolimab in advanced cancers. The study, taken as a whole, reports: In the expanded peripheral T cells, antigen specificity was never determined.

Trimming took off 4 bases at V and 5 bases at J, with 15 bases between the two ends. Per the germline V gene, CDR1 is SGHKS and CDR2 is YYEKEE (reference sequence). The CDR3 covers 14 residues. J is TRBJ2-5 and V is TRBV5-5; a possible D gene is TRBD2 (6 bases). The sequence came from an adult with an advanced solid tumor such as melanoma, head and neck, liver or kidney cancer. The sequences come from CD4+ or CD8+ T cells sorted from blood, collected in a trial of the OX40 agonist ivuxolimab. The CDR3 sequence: CASSIGDSRETQYF. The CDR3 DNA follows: TGTGCCAGCAGCATCGGGGACTCAAGGGAGACCCAGTACTTC.